These 23 T cell receptor beta chains were all obtained from the same sample, sequenced in a study of cytomegalovirus exposure and HLA in healthy donors. PCR involved 60 Vbeta and 13 Jbeta primers. TCRdb keeps only in-frame clones here, not all; method: immunoSEQ multiplex PCR. The data hold roughly 200,000 clones, with roughly 80% observed a single time. Material: PBMCs. The receptors originated from a woman aged 30 to 39 in good health and CMV-seropositive.

This clone was counted a single time. The chain is built from TRBV9 and TRBJ2-3, with 11 bases aligning to TRBD2. Germline trimming cut 0 bases from V and 6 bases from J; bases unmatched to any gene: 3. Looked up from germline, CDR1 is SGDLS and CDR2 is YYNGEE. There are 15 residues in the CDR3. The CDR3 DNA reads as TGTGCCAGCAGCGTAGGGGGACTAGCGGTGGATACGCAGTATTTT. It translates to CASSVGGLAVDTQYF.

The chain uses TRBV6-5 and TRBJ1-2; no definite D call. Germline values: CDR1 MNHEY, CDR2 SVGAGI. V gave up 0 bases and J gave up 2 bases, with 7 bases separating them. The CDR3 sequence is 14 residues long. CDR3 region: CASSYSHRNYGYTF. For the CDR3, the DNA is TGTGCCAGCAGTTACTCACACAGAAACTATGGCTACACCTTC.

This clone appeared a few times. CDR3: CAWTRPGGSKNTEAFF. CDR3 nucleotide sequence: TGTGCCTGGACCCGGCCGGGGGGCTCAAAGAACACTGAAGCTTTCTTT. The chain combines TRBV30 with TRBJ1-1, with D perhaps TRBD1 (6 bases). Germline CDR1 is GTSNPN and CDR2 is SVGIG (reference sequence). With 4 bases removed from V and 1 base from J, the gap between germline ends came to 19 bases. The CDR3 is 16 amino acids.

The chain combines TRBV9 with TRBJ2-7; the D gene is possibly TRBD1 (6 bases). The CDR3 has 13 amino acids. Looked up from germline, CDR1 is SGDLS and CDR2 is YYNGEE. V was cut by 3 bases and J by 3 bases, with 10 bases left in between. The CDR3 coding sequence is TGTGCCAGCAGCGGCCAGGGGTACTACGAGCAGTACTTC. Protein product: CASSGQGYYEQYF.

This rearrangement joins TRBV5-1 to TRBJ2-7; 7 nucleotides align to TRBD2. The CDR3 sequence is 13 residues long. Germline CDR1 SGHRS, CDR2 YFSETQ. V was pared by 2 bases and J by 3 bases, with 2 bases of the junction left unmatched. This CDR3 is CASSLPSGYEQYF. As DNA, the CDR3 is TGCGCCAGCAGCTTACCTAGCGGCTACGAGCAGTACTTC.

The rearrangement joins TRBV2 to TRBJ1-5; 8 bases align to TRBD1. This CDR3 contains 15 residues. Germline values: CDR1 SNHLY, CDR2 FYNNEI. The V segment lost 4 bases and the J segment 6 bases; nucleotides outside the gene matches: 8. In DNA, the CDR3 is TGTGCCAGCAGTGGAGCGCAGGGGGCACGTCAGCCCCAGCATTTT. This encodes CASSGAQGARQPQHF.

The gene calls are TRBV7-8 and TRBJ1-1; no definite D call. Germline values: CDR1 SGHVS, CDR2 FQNEAQ. This CDR3 is 15 amino acids long. Trimming removed 5 bases from V and 1 base from J, with 14 bases in between. The CDR3 loop is CASSQTSAGNTEAFF. CDR3 nucleotides: TGTGCCAGCAGCCAAACATCGGCAGGGAACACTGAAGCTTTCTTT.

The chain uses TRBV9 and TRBJ1-3; D remains ambiguous. Germline V lookup: CDR1 SGDLS, CDR2 YYNGEE. V gave up 0 bases and J gave up 1 base, with 11 bases separating them. There are 16 residues in the CDR3. The CDR3: CASSVATAGSGNTIYF. DNA of the CDR3: TGTGCCAGCAGCGTAGCTACAGCGGGATCTGGAAACACCATATATTTT.

The chain employs TRBV28 and TRBJ1-2; tentative D call: TRBD1 (5 bases). Germline CDR1 is MDHEN and CDR2 is SYDVKM. There are 14 residues in the CDR3. The V end was cut by 7 bases, the J end by 4 bases, with 16 bases between. DNA of the CDR3: TGTGCCAGCACCCTACGGGGGGAAGGCTATGGCTACACCTTC. Translation: CASTLRGEGYGYTF.

The chain links TRBV11-2 to TRBJ2-2; possibly TRBD1 for D (6 bases). The CDR3 length is 14 residues. Germline assignment: CDR1 SGHAT and CDR2 FQNNGV. V was shortened by 4 bases and J by 1 base, with 7 bases between the two germline ends. For the CDR3, the DNA is TGTGCCAGCAGCTCGGGACAGAACACCGGGGAGCTGTTTTTT. Translated, it gives CASSSGQNTGELFF. Drawing the rest from reference TRBV11-2 and TRBJ2-2, the complete variable domain is EAGVAQSPRYKIIEKRQSVAFWCNPISGHATLYWYQQILGQGPKLLIQFQNNGVVDDSQLPKDRFSAERLKGVDSTLKIQPAKLEDSAVYLCASSSGQNTGELFFGEGSRLTVL.

The CDR3 here is CASSPTSRERLYGYTF. The CDR3 DNA is TGTGCCAGCTCCCCTACGTCTCGGGAGAGGCTCTATGGCTACACCTTC. J is TRBJ1-2 and V is TRBV27; D ambiguous. The V and J ends lost 8 bases and 4 bases respectively, with 23 bases between them. The CDR3 is 16 residues long. Looked up from germline, CDR1 is MNHEY and CDR2 is SMNVEV (reference sequence).

This clone occurred once. The J gene is TRBJ1-1, the V gene TRBV2, with a tentative D call TRBD1 (6 bases). Germline V CDR1 and CDR2: SNHLY, FYNNEI. The germline V and J ends were trimmed by 6 bases and 2 bases, with 13 bases remaining between them. The CDR3 totals 14 residues. CDR3 sequence reads: CASSYREINTEAFF. CDR3 DNA sequence: TGTGCCAGCAGCTACAGGGAAATAAACACTGAAGCTTTCTTT.

The rearrangement links TRBV11-2 to TRBJ2-6; 9 bases line up with TRBD1. Trimming took 4 bases from V and 0 from J; bases not matched to a gene: 10. The CDR3 runs 19 residues. Germline V gene data show CDR1 as SGHAT and CDR2 as FQNNGV. The CDR3 DNA reads TGTGCCAGCAGCTGGAAGACAGGGGGAACTATCTCTGGGGCCAACGTCCTGACTTTC. Protein: CASSWKTGGTISGANVLTF.

This clone was found once. J is TRBJ2-7 and V is TRBV10-3; 13 nucleotides agree with TRBD2. Germline V gives CDR1 ENHRY, CDR2 SYGVKD. The CDR3 is 18 amino acids. After removal of 4 bases from V and 4 bases from J, the junction contained 13 bases not matched to a gene. CDR3 region: CAISGGGLAGPRGYEQYF. The CDR3 DNA reads as TGTGCCATCAGTGGCGGGGGACTAGCGGGGCCCAGGGGGTACGAGCAGTACTTC.

A word on this clone: One end of the junction is discordant with germline, which a read error may explain. This chain connects TRBV30 to TRBJ2-3; D possibly matches TRBD1 or TRBD2 (7 bases each). The CDR3 is 14 amino acids. Germline CDR1 is GTSNPN and CDR2 is SVGIG (reference sequence). The CDR3 DNA follows: TGTGCCGGGAGGGGCGCAGGGGGGACAGATACGCAGTATTTT. Its protein is CAGRGAGGTDTQYF.

The chain has TRBV10-1 and TRBJ1-1; D call uncertain. This CDR3 comprises 13 residues. From germline, CDR1 is WNHNN and CDR2 SYGVQD (reference sequence). CDR3 protein: CDLRAAGASEAFF. CDR3 coding DNA: TGCGATCTCCGGGCCGCGGGCGCCTCTGAAGCTTTCTTT.

The chain combines TRBV2 with TRBJ1-2; no definite D call. This CDR3 is built from 16 residues. Germline V gene sequence: CDR1 SNHLY, CDR2 FYNNEI. Trimming left V 6 bases short and J 3 bases short, with 20 bases between. CDR3 in amino acids: CASRRDGESVHYGYTF. Here the CDR3 DNA reads TGTGCCAGCAGGCGAGACGGGGAATCTGTTCACTATGGCTACACCTTC. Based on the CDR3 plus reference TRBV2 and TRBJ1-2, the full variable domain is EPEVTQTPSHQVTQMGQEVILRCVPISNHLYFYWYRQILGQKVEFLVSFYNNEISEKSEIFDDQFSVERPDGSNFTLKIRSTKLEDSAMYFCASRRDGESVHYGYTFGSGTRLTVV.

The table lists this clone with many counts. In DNA form, the CDR3 reads TGTGCCAGTAGTATTGGGACAGGGGAACACGAGCAGTACTTC. Protein: CASSIGTGEHEQYF. The J gene is TRBJ2-7, the V gene TRBV19; 10 positions match TRBD1. The CDR3 spans 14 residues. V dropped 3 bases and J dropped 5; count of bases not matched to a gene: 4. CDR1 and CDR2 from the germline V gene are LNHDA and SQIVND (reference sequence).

The chain recombines TRBV6-5 with TRBJ1-2; 10 bases are a match to TRBD1. After removal of 7 bases from V and 7 bases from J, the junction contained 9 bases not matched to a gene. Germline V gene data show CDR1 as MNHEY and CDR2 as SVGAGI. The CDR3 runs to 14 residues. CDR3 residues: CASIPTGGFGGYTF. Written as DNA, the CDR3 is TGTGCCAGCATCCCGACAGGGGGCTTTGGTGGCTACACCTTC.

The chain is built from TRBV5-1 and TRBJ2-7, with 9 bases fitting TRBD2. The V gene's germline CDR1 is SGHRS and CDR2 YFSETQ. The CDR3 consists of 18 residues. J lost 2 bases, V lost 2 bases, and 14 bases had no gene match. The DNA for the CDR3 is TGCGCCAGCAGCTTAGGTATTAGCGGGAGAATAACACCCTACGAGCAGTACTTC. As protein: CASSLGISGRITPYEQYF.

The chain carries TRBV27 and TRBJ2-5, with 11 nucleotides matching TRBD1. Germline V gives CDR1 MNHEY, CDR2 SMNVEV (reference sequence). V shed 5 bases and J 5 bases; nucleotides not matched to a gene: 7. This CDR3 comprises 15 residues. This CDR3 reads CASSPWTGGRETQYF. CDR3 DNA sequence: TGTGCCAGCAGTCCGTGGACAGGGGGCCGGGAGACCCAGTACTTC.

The rearrangement joins TRBV9 to TRBJ1-4; weak D call: TRBD1 (6 bases). The length of the CDR3 is 15 residues. Germline CDR1 SGDLS, CDR2 YYNGEE. The germline V and J ends were trimmed by 3 bases and 7 bases, with 16 bases remaining between them. The DNA for the CDR3 is TGTGCCAGCAGCGGACACAGGGACGGATTTGAAAAACTGTTTTTT. This encodes CASSGHRDGFEKLFF.

This clone was seen more than once but under ten times. The chain combines TRBV6-5 with TRBJ1-6, with TRBD1 identical over 7 bases. Germline assignment: CDR1 MNHEY and CDR2 SVGAGI. The CDR3 totals 14 residues. The junction had 6 bases not matched to a gene; V was cut back by 7 bases and J by 6 bases. The CDR3, as DNA: TGTGCCAGCACCGTAGGGGGCTCTAATTCACCCCTCCACTTT. Protein: CASTVGGSNSPLHF.